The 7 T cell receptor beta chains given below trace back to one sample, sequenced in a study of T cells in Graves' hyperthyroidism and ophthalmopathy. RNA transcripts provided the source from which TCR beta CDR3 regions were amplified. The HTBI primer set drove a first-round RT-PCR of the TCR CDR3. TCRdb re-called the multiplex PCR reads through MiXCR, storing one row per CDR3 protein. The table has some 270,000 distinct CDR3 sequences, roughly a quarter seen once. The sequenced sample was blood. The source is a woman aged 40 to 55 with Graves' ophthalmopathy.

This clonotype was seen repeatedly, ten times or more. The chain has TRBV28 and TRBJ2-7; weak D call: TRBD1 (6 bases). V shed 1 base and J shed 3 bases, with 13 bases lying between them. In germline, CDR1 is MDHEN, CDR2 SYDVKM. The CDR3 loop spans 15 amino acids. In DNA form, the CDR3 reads TGTGCCAGCAGTTTATTACCGACAGGTCGCTACGAGCAGTACTTC. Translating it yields CASSLLPTGRYEQYF.

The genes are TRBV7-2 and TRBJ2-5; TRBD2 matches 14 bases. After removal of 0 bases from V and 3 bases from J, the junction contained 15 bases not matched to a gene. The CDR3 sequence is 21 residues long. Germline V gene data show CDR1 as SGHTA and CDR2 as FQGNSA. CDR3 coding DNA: TGTGCCAGCAGCTTAGCCGGAAGAGGGCGGACTAGCGGGGGGACGAAAGAGACCCAGTACTTC. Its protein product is CASSLAGRGRTSGGTKETQYF.

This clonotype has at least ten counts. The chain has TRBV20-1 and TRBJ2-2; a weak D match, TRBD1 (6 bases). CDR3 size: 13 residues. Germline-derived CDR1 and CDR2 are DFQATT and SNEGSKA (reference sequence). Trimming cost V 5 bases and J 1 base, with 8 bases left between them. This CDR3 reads CSARDMNTGELFF. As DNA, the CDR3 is TGCAGTGCTCGGGACATGAACACCGGGGAGCTGTTTTTT.

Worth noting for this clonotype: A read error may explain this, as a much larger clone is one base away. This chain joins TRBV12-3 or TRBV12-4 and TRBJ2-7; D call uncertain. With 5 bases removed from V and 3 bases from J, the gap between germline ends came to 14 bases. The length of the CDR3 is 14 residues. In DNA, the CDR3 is TGTGCCAGCAGTCGATCCGATAGACACTACGAGCAGTACTTC. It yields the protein CASSRSDRHYEQYF.

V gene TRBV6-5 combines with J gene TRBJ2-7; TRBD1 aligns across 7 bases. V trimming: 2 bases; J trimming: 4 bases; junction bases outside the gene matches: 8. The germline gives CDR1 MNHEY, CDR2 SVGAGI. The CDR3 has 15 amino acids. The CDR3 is CASSYGDSELYEQYF. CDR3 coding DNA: TGTGCCAGCAGTTACGGGGACAGTGAGCTTTACGAGCAGTACTTC.

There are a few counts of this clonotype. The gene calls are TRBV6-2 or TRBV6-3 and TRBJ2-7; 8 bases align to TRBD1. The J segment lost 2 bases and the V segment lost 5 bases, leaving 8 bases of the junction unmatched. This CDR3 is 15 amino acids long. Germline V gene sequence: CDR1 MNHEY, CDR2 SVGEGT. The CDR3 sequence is CASSHPGQGTYEQYF. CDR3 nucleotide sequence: TGTGCCAGCAGTCACCCCGGACAGGGCACCTACGAGCAGTACTTC.

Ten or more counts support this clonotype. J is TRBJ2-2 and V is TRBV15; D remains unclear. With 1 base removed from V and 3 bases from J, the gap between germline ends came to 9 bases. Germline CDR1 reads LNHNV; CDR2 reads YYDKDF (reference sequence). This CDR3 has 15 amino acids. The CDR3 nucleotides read TGTGCCACCAGCAGAGGATCTGCGTACACCGGGGAGCTGTTTTTT. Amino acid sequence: CATSRGSAYTGELFF.